The clone carrying this T cell receptor beta chain was seen at least ten times. The antigen is undetermined. The read falls 3 residues short of the CDR3 end, and the missing part is taken from the germline J gene. The entry originates in a study of T cell clonality in common variable immunodeficiency. General study findings and limits: Compared with healthy controls, CVID subjects showed increased TCRbeta clonality, mostly in about a third. Fewer TCRbeta clones were shared among CVID subjects than controls.

Here immunoSEQ multiplex PCR was the method, and the copy in TCRdb shows in-frame clones only, minus some. Observed are over 30,000 clones, no singletons, with the top ten taking around 4.1%. V lost 0 bases and J 10 bases, leaving 16 bases between the germline ends. The CDR3 totals 16 residues. Germline V gene sequence: CDR1 LGHNA, CDR2 YNFKEQ. This receptor was identified in a person aged 18 to 75 in good health. Specimen: peripheral blood mononuclear cells. This chain links TRBV4-2 with TRBJ1-6, with D perhaps TRBD1 (6 bases). The CDR3 DNA, read in part, is TGTGCCAGCAGCCAAGACGGGACACTCCATTTGTCACCC. Protein sequence: CASSQDGTLHLSP. The complete CDR3 protein is CASSQDGTLHLSPLHF.